The clone carrying this TCR beta chain was observed at least ten times. Time point given: newly diagnosed GD, antithyroid drugs for less than 3 months. RNA extracted from PBMCs served as the sequencing template. The patients were enrolled through endocrinology in Xi'an, China. Building the TCR beta libraries relied on iRepertoire HTBI primers, and CDR3 regions underwent Arm-PCR. TCRdb called the multiplex PCR reads again in MiXCR, with one record for every CDR3 protein. In the table there are some 500,000 distinct CDR3 sequences, roughly 13% of which are singletons. The record originates from a study of regulatory T cells in long-lasting Graves disease. These data were also reused for a study on T cells in Graves' hyperthyroidism and ophthalmopathy. That source notes: The patients, who ranged from 18 to 65 in age, presented with newly diagnosed hyperthyroidism lasting under 2 months. The primer set for the first-round RT-PCR of the TCR CDR3 was HTBI. Blood also contained most expanded thyroid clonotypes above 0.001.

The clonotype was recovered from a young man with Graves disease. The sample was peripheral blood mononuclear cells (PBMCs), taken at new diagnosis, from a patient treated with antithyroid drugs.

This CDR3 is CASSEYRGVDEQYF. The CDR3 nucleotides read TGCGCCAGCAGTGAGTACAGGGGAGTGGACGAGCAGTACTTC. This chain links TRBV10-2 with TRBJ2-7, with 7 bases that match TRBD1. CDR1 is WSHSY, CDR2 SAAADI, per germline. Germline trimming cut 1 base from V and 5 bases from J; bases unmatched to any gene: 5. This CDR3 is 14 amino acids long.